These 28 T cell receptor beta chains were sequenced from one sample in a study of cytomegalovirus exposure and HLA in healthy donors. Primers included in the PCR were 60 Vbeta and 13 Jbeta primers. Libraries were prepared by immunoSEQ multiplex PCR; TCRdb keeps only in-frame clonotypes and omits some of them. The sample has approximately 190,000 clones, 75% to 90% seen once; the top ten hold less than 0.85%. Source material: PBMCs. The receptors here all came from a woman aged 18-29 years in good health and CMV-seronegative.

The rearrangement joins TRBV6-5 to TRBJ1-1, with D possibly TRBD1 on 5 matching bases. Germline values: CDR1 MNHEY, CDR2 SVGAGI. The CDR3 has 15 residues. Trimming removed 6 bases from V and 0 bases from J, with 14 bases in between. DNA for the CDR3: TGTGCCAGCAGCCCAGGACGGGGGATGAACACTGAAGCTTTCTTT. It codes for CASSPGRGMNTEAFF.

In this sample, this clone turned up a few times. In DNA, the CDR3 is TGCGCCAGCAGTGACCTCGGACAGGGGAGTTTGGAGACCCAGTACTTC. As protein: CASSDLGQGSLETQYF. This chain links TRBV10-1 with TRBJ2-5; TRBD1 agrees at 9 bases. V lost 3 bases, J lost 5 bases, and 10 bases stayed unmatched. Looked up from germline, CDR1 is WNHNN and CDR2 is SYGVQD (reference sequence). The CDR3 has 16 residues.

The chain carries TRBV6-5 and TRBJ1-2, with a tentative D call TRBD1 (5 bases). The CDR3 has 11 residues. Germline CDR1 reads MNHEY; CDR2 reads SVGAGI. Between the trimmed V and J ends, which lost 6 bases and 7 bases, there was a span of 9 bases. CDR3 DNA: TGTGCCAGCAGCCGGGGGGTTGGCTACACCTTC. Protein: CASSRGVGYTF.

The CDR3 loop reads CAISEVGFVNNEQFF. For the CDR3, the DNA is TGTGCCATCAGTGAGGTCGGTTTTGTGAATAATGAGCAGTTCTTC. The chain recombines TRBV10-3 with TRBJ2-1; unclear D gene. Trimming took 2 bases from V and 7 from J, leaving 15 bases between them. Germline CDR1 reads ENHRY; CDR2 reads SYGVKD. The CDR3 sequence is 15 residues long.

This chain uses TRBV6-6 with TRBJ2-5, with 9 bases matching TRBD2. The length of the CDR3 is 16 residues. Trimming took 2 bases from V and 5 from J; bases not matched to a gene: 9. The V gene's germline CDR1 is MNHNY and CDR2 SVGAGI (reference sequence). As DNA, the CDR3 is TGTGCCAGCAGTTACCTGGGGACTAGCTTGGTGGAGACCCAGTACTTC. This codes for CASSYLGTSLVETQYF.

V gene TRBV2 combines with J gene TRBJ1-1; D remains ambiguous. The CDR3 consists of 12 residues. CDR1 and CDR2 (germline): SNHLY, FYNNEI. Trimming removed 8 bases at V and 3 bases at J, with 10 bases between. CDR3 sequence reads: CASSVSDTEAFF. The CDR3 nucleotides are TGTGCCAGCTCCGTTTCGGACACTGAAGCTTTCTTT.

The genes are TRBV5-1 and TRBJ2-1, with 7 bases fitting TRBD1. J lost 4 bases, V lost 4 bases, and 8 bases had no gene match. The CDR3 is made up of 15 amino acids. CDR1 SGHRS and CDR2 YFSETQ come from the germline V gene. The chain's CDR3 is CASSPETGSYNEQFF. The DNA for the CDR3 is TGCGCCAGCAGCCCAGAGACAGGGTCTTACAATGAGCAGTTCTTC.

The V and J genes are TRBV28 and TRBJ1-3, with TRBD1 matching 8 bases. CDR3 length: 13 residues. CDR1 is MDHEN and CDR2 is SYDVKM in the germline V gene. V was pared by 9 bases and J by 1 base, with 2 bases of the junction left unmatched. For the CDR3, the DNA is TGTGCCAGTAGGACAGGGTCTGGAAACACCATATATTTT. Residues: CASRTGSGNTIYF.

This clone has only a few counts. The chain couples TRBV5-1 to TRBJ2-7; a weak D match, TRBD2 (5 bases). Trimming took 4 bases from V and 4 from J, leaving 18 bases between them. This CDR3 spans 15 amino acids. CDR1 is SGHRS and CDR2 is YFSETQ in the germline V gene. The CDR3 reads CASSAVVGGAYEQYF. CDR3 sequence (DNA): TGCGCCAGCAGCGCGGTTGTAGGAGGAGCGTACGAGCAGTACTTC.

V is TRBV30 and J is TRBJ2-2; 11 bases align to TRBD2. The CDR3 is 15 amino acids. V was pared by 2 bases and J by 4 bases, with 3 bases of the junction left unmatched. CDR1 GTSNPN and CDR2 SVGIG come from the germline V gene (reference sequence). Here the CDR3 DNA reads TGTGCCTGGAGTTTTCTAGCGGGAGGCACCGGGGAGCTGTTTTTT. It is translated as CAWSFLAGGTGELFF.

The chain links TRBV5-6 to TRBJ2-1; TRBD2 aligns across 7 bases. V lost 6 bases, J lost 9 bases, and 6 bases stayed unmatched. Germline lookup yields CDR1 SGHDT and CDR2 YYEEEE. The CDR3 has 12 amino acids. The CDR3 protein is CASTPGGSEQFF. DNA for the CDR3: TGTGCCAGCACTCCCGGGGGGAGTGAGCAGTTCTTC.

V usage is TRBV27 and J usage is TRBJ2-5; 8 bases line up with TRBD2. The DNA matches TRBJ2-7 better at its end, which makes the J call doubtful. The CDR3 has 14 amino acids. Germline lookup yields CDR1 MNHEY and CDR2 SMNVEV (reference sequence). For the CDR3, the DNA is TGTGCCAGCAGTTTAGCGGGAGGTACCTACGAGCAGTACTTC. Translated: CASSLAGGTYEQYF.

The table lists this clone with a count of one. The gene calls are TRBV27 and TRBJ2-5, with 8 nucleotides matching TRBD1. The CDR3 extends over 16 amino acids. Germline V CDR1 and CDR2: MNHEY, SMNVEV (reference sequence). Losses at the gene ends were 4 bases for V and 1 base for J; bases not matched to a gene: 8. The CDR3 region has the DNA TGTGCCAGCAGTTCACAGGGGGTTAGGCGCCAAGAGACCCAGTACTTC. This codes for CASSSQGVRRQETQYF.

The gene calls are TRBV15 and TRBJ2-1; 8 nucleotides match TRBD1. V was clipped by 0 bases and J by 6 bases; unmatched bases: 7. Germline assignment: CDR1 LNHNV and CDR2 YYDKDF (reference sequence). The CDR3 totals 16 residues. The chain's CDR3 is CATSREYLGQGNEQFF. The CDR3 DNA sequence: TGTGCCACCAGCAGAGAGTACCTCGGACAGGGCAATGAGCAGTTCTTC.

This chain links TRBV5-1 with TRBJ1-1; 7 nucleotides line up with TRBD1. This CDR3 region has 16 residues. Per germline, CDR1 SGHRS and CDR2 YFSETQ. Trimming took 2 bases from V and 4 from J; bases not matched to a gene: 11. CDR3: CASSLDPRGSATEAFF. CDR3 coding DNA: TGCGCCAGCAGCTTAGACCCCAGGGGGTCGGCCACTGAAGCTTTCTTT.

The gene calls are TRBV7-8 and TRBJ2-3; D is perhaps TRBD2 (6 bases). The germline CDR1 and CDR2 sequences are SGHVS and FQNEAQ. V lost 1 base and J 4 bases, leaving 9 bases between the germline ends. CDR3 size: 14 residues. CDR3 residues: CASSLGREADTQYF. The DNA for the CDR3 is TGTGCCAGCAGCTTAGGCAGGGAGGCAGATACGCAGTATTTT.

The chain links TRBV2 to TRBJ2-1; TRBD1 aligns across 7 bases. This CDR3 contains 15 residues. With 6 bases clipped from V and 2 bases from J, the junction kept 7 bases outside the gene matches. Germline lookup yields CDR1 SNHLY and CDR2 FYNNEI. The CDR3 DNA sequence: TGTGCCAGCAGCGATAGGGGGCGGCCCTACAATGAGCAGTTCTTC. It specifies CASSDRGRPYNEQFF.

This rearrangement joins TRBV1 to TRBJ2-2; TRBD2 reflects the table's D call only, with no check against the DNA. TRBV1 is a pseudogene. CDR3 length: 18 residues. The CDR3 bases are TGCACCAGCAGCCAAGACCTTAGCGGGAGGGCGATGACCGGGGAGCTGTTTTTT. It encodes CTSSQDLSGRAMTGELFF.

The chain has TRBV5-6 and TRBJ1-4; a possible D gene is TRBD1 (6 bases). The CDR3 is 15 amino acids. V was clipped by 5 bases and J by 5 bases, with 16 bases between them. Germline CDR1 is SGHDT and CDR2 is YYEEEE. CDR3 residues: CASRLRDKRNEKLFF. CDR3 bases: TGTGCCAGCAGATTACGGGACAAACGAAATGAAAAACTGTTTTTT.

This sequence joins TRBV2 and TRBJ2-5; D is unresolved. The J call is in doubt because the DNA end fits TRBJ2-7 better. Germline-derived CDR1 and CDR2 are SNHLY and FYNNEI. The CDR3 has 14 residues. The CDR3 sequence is CASSVSTNTYEQYF. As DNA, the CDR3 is TGTGCCAGCAGTGTAAGCACCAATACCTACGAGCAGTACTTC.

The CDR3 region has the DNA TGCGCCAGCAGCCAAGATGGCGGCACGAAATACAATGAGCAGTTCTTC. It specifies CASSQDGGTKYNEQFF. The chain carries TRBV4-1 and TRBJ2-1; the D is unclear. Trimming shortened V by 0 bases and J by 4 bases, and 13 bases separated the two germline ends. Germline lookup yields CDR1 MGHRA and CDR2 YSYEKL. This CDR3 comprises 16 residues.

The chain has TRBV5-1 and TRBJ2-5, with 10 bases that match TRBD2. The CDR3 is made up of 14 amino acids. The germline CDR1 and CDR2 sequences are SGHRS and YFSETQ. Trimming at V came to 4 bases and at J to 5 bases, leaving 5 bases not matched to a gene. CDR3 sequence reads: CASSTAGGVETQYF. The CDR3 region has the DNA TGCGCCAGCAGCACAGCGGGGGGGGTCGAGACCCAGTACTTC.

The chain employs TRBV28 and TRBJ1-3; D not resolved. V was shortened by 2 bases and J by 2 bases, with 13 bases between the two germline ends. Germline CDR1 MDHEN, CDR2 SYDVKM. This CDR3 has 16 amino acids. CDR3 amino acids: CASSLGRPATGNTIYF. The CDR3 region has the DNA TGTGCCAGCAGTTTAGGGAGACCAGCCACTGGAAACACCATATATTTT.

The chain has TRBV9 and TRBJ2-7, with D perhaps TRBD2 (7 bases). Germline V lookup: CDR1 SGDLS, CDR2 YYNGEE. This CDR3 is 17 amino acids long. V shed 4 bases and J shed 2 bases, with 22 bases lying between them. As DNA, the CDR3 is TGTGCCAGCAGCCAGGGGTCGAGACTAGCAGGGGCCTACGAGCAGTACTTC. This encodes CASSQGSRLAGAYEQYF. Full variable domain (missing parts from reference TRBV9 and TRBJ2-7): DSGVTQTPKHLITATGQRVTLRCSPRSGDLSVYWYQQSLDQGLQFLIQYYNGEERAKGNILERFSAQQFPDLHSELNLSSLELGDSALYFCASSQGSRLAGAYEQYFGPGTRLTVT.

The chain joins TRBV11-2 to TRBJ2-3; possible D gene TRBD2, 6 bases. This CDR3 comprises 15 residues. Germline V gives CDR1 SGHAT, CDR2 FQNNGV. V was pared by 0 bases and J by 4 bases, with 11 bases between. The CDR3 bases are TGTGCCAGCAGCTTAGATGCGGGGACGCCAGATACGCAGTATTTT. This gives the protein CASSLDAGTPDTQYF.

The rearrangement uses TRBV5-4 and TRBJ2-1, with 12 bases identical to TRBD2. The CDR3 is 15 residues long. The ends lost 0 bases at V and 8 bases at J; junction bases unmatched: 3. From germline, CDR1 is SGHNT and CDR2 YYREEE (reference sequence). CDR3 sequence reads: CASSLGLAGGDEQFF. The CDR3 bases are TGTGCCAGCAGCTTGGGGCTAGCGGGGGGGGATGAGCAGTTCTTC.

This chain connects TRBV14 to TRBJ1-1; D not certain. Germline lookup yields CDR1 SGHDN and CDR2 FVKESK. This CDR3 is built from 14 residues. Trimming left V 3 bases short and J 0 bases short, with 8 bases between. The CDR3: CASSHYSMNTEAFF. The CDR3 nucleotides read TGTGCCAGCAGCCACTATAGCATGAACACTGAAGCTTTCTTT.

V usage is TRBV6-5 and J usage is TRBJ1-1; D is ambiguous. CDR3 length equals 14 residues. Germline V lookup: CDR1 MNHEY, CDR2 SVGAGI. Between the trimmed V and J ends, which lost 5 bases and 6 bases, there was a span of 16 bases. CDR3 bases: TGTGCCAGCAGTACCGTGGAGGGTAGGCCTGAAGCTTTCTTT. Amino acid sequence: CASSTVEGRPEAFF.